What follows describes a single T cell receptor beta chain. Its cognate antigen is unknown. The data belong to a study of OX40 agonist ivuxolimab in advanced cancers. Study results and limitations: Expanded clones tended on average to be more numerous among CD8+ T cells than CD4+. With doses of 0.1-3.0 mg/kg, partial responders showed among the lowest clonal expansion.

Clones were sequenced by immunoSEQ multiplex PCR, and TCRdb holds only the in-frame ones, with some missing. Of around 90,000 clones in the sample, about 89% are singletons; the top ten hold more than 4%. The CDR3 totals 15 residues. The junction had 8 bases not matched to a gene; V was cut back by 4 bases and J by 4 bases. Looked up from germline, CDR1 is SGHNT and CDR2 is YYREEE (reference sequence). The J gene is TRBJ2-1, the V gene TRBV5-4; TRBD1 aligns across 7 bases. This clonotype was obtained from an adult with an advanced solid tumor such as melanoma, head and neck, liver or kidney cancer. The material was CD4+ or CD8+ T cells sorted from blood, obtained in a trial of the OX40 agonist ivuxolimab. The CDR3 here is CASSKQGSWYNEQFF. CDR3 nucleotides: TGTGCCAGCAGCAAACAGGGGTCTTGGTACAATGAGCAGTTCTTC.